The present T cell receptor (beta chain) was sequenced within a study of blood T cell repertoires in COVID-19. Libraries were prepared by immunoSEQ multiplex PCR; TCRdb keeps only in-frame clonotypes and omits some of them. The data show more than 110,000 clones, roughly 82% seen once. This receptor was obtained from a man older than 75 with acute or convalescent COVID-19. Sequenced: peripheral blood.

DNA for the CDR3: TGTGCCAGCAGCTTAGATCTACAGGTTTCTGCCGAGCAGTACTTC. It yields the protein CASSLDLQVSAEQYF. The V gene is TRBV11-2, the J gene TRBJ2-7, with D tentatively TRBD1 (5 bases). This CDR3 comprises 15 residues. CDR1 is SGHAT, CDR2 FQNNGV, per germline. Trimming removed 0 bases from V and 6 bases from J, with 15 bases in between.